These T cell receptor beta chains were read from a single sample in a study of siplizumab effects on memory and regulatory T cells. The protocol was immunoSEQ multiplex PCR, while the TCRdb copy is restricted to in-frame clones and leaves out a portion. The sample consists of around 68,000 clones, approximately 89% of them appearing once. The sample was Tregs sorted from blood. These receptors all come from a human donor in good health. CDR3s include the opening cysteine and the closing phenylalanine or tryptophan. The D gene is left open where the match is weak. Clone size is stated in some rows and not others, as once, few, many or a class when expanded.

size	V	D	J	CDR3	DNA
few	TRBV11-2	TRBD1	TRBJ1-4	CASSAGQGSKKLFF	TGTGCCAGCAGTGCGGGACAGGGAAGTAAAAAACTGTTTTTT
.	TRBV6-6	.	TRBJ1-6	CASSYGSSYNSPLHF	TGTGCCAGCAGTTACGGGAGCTCCTATAATTCACCCCTCCACTTT
.	TRBV5-6	.	TRBJ2-3	CASSLVLDNTDTQYF	TGTGCCAGCAGCTTGGTGTTGGACAACACAGATACGCAGTATTTT
.	TRBV13	.	TRBJ1-1	CASSQQFTLIGTEAFF	TGTGCCAGCAGCCAGCAATTTACGCTGATTGGCACTGAAGCTTTCTTT
.	TRBV5-1	.	TRBJ2-5	CASSFRLETQYF	TGCGCCAGCAGCTTTCGCCTAGAGACCCAGTACTTC
.	TRBV4-1	.	TRBJ2-7	CASSQSGSYEQYF	TGCGCCAGCAGCCAATCGGGGTCCTACGAGCAGTACTTC
.	TRBV11-3	.	TRBJ2-1	CASSHRPSSYNEQFF	TGTGCCAGCAGCCACCGCCCGAGCTCCTACAATGAGCAGTTCTTC
.	TRBV7-2	TRBD2	TRBJ2-2	CASSRLAPVGELFF	TGTGCCAGCAGCCGACTAGCCCCGGTCGGGGAGCTGTTTTTT
.	TRBV2	TRBD1	TRBJ1-1	CASRPQGTGEAFF	TGTGCCAGCAGGCCACAGGGGACCGGGGAAGCTTTCTTT
.	TRBV4-1	TRBD2	TRBJ2-1	CASSQGAVPGRVLAGGPRIF	TGCGCCAGCAGCCAAGGGGCAGTTCCGGGACGCGTACTAGCGGGAGGGCCCAGGATCTTC
.	TRBV25-1	.	TRBJ1-6	CASSLDPIVNSPLHF	TGTGCCAGCAGTCTGGACCCAATCGTGAATTCACCCCTCCACTTT
.	TRBV15	.	TRBJ2-3	CATRKLSGDTQYF	TGTGCCACCAGAAAGTTATCGGGAGATACGCAGTATTTT
.	TRBV18	.	TRBJ2-3	CASSRAGARADTQYF	TGTGCCAGCTCCAGGGCAGGGGCGAGGGCAGATACGCAGTATTTT
.	TRBV9	.	TRBJ1-3	CASSPRVGNTIYF	TGTGCCAGCAGCCCAAGAGTCGGAAACACCATATATTTT
.	TRBV7-2	.	TRBJ1-1	CASGGAQAFF	TGTGCCAGCGGCGGCGCACAAGCTTTCTTT
.	TRBV2	TRBD1	TRBJ2-7	CASTLTGGANEQYF	TGTGCCAGCACCCTGACAGGGGGCGCGAACGAGCAGTACTTC
.	TRBV5-1	.	TRBJ2-3	CASSSLRGRDTQYF	TGCGCCAGCAGCTCTCTCCGGGGAAGGGATACGCAGTATTTT
.	TRBV6-6	TRBD1	TRBJ1-6	CASTLTGANSPLHF	TGTGCCAGCACGCTTACAGGGGCCAATTCACCCCTCCACTTT
.	TRBV2	.	TRBJ1-5	CASRTEYSNQPQHF	TGTGCCAGCAGGACAGAGTATAGCAATCAGCCCCAGCATTTT
.	TRBV2	.	TRBJ2-7	CASSLVVYEQYF	TGTGCCAGCAGTTTAGTAGTCTACGAGCAGTACTTC
.	TRBV28	.	TRBJ2-1	CASSPLGEKGIYNEQFF	TGTGCCAGCAGTCCCCTAGGGGAAAAAGGGATCTACAATGAGCAGTTCTTC
.	TRBV28	.	TRBJ2-3	CASSLLSSTDTQYF	TGTGCCAGCAGCCTGTTATCTAGCACAGATACGCAGTATTTT
.	TRBV5-1	.	TRBJ1-2	CASSFAGREIYGYTF	TGCGCCAGCAGCTTCGCTGGCAGGGAGATCTATGGCTACACCTTC
.	TRBV4-3	.	TRBJ2-2	CASSQDFVDSHTGELFF	TGCGCCAGCAGCCAAGATTTCGTAGACAGCCACACCGGGGAGCTGTTTTTT
.	TRBV28	.	TRBJ1-2	CASRPTGLYGYTF	TGTGCCAGCAGGCCTACAGGTCTCTATGGCTACACCTTC
once	TRBV18	TRBD1	TRBJ2-1	CASSPFRGQGASSSYNEQFF	TGTGCCAGCTCACCGTTTAGGGGACAGGGGGCGAGTAGCTCCTACAATGAGCAGTTCTTC
.	TRBV15	.	TRBJ1-4	CNLGRGEKLFF	TGTAACCTGGGGAGGGGTGAAAAACTGTTTTTT
.	TRBV6-1	.	TRBJ2-3	CASSLDPPDTQYF	TGTGCCAGCAGTTTGGACCCCCCGGATACGCAGTATTTT
once	TRBV5-6	TRBD2	TRBJ2-1	CASSLVGGLAAYNEQFF	TGTGCCAGCAGCTTGGTGGGGGGACTAGCGGCCTACAATGAGCAGTTCTTC
.	TRBV18	.	TRBJ2-7	CASSPPREWGWRDEQYF	TGTGCCAGCTCACCCCCAAGGGAGTGGGGGTGGAGGGACGAGCAGTACTTC
.	TRBV19	TRBD1	TRBJ2-2	CASSPLTGVGTGELFF	TGTGCCAGTAGTCCACTCACAGGGGTGGGCACCGGGGAGCTGTTTTTT
.	TRBV5-1	.	TRBJ2-7	CASSLADGSYEQYF	TGCGCCAGCAGCTTGGCCGACGGCTCCTACGAGCAGTACTTC
.	TRBV7-8	TRBD1	TRBJ2-2	CASSRAGTGVTGELFF	TGTGCCAGCAGCCGCGCCGGGACAGGGGTTACCGGGGAGCTGTTTTTT
.	TRBV27	TRBD1	TRBJ1-5	CASSLVGQGGQPQHF	TGTGCCAGCAGTTTAGTGGGACAGGGTGGACAGCCCCAGCATTTT
.	TRBV11-1	TRBD2	TRBJ2-1	CASSWELGGVAGYNEQFF	TGTGCCAGCAGTTGGGAACTGGGTGGGGTAGCGGGGTACAATGAGCAGTTCTTC
.	TRBV5-1	TRBD1	TRBJ2-7	CASSSGQGNAYEQYF	TGCGCCAGCAGCTCTGGACAGGGTAACGCCTACGAGCAGTACTTC
.	TRBV6-6	.	TRBJ1-6	CASSRTPGNSPLHF	TGTGCCAGCAGCCGCACCCCGGGGAATTCACCCCTCCACTTT
.	TRBV7-2	TRBD1	TRBJ1-1	CASSLIGGPGAFF	TGTGCCAGCAGCTTAATAGGGGGCCCGGGAGCTTTCTTT
once	TRBV7-7	TRBD2	TRBJ2-1	CASSLGLAGGDEQFF	TGTGCTAGCAGCTTAGGACTAGCGGGGGGAGACGAGCAGTTCTTC
.	TRBV6-1	.	TRBJ2-5	CASSEVIVPETQYF	TGTGCCAGCAGTGAAGTAATAGTACCGGAGACCCAGTACTTC
.	TRBV28	TRBD2	TRBJ2-1	CASGQTGVAGINEQFF	TGTGCCAGCGGCCAGACGGGAGTAGCGGGGATCAATGAGCAGTTCTTC
once	TRBV19	TRBD2	TRBJ2-5	CASSTTGLAAQGGTQYF	TGTGCCAGTAGTACGACCGGACTAGCGGCCCAAGGGGGGACCCAGTACTTC
.	TRBV4-3	TRBD1	TRBJ1-2	CASSQDPGGAGYGYTF	TGCGCCAGCAGCCAAGACCCAGGGGGCGCGGGCTATGGCTACACCTTC
.	TRBV10-3	.	TRBJ1-1	CAISDLPSEAFF	TGTGCCATCAGCGACCTTCCAAGTGAAGCTTTCTTT
.	TRBV2	.	TRBJ2-1	CASRELSSYNEQFF	TGTGCCAGCAGGGAACTAAGCTCCTACAATGAGCAGTTCTTC
once	TRBV19	.	TRBJ2-3	CASSISQATDTQYF	TGTGCCAGTAGTATTTCCCAAGCCACAGATACGCAGTATTTT
.	TRBV30	.	TRBJ1-2	CAWSPEGGLYGYTF	TGTGCCTGGAGTCCTGAGGGGGGACTCTATGGCTACACCTTC
few	TRBV9	.	TRBJ2-1	CASSGADISYNEQFF	TGTGCCAGCAGCGGAGCAGATATCTCCTACAATGAGCAGTTCTTC
.	TRBV21-1	.	TRBJ1-1	CASSPQGGRVVNTEAFF	TGTGCCAGCAGCCCCCAGGGGGGCAGGGTTGTGAACACTGAAGCTTTCTTT
.	TRBV6-1	.	TRBJ1-2	CASSEQGQGYGYTF	TGTGCCAGCAGTGAACAGGGGCAGGGCTATGGCTACACCTTC
.	TRBV28	TRBD2	TRBJ2-5	CASRRLAGETQYF	TGTGCCAGCAGACGACTAGCGGGAGAGACCCAGTACTTC